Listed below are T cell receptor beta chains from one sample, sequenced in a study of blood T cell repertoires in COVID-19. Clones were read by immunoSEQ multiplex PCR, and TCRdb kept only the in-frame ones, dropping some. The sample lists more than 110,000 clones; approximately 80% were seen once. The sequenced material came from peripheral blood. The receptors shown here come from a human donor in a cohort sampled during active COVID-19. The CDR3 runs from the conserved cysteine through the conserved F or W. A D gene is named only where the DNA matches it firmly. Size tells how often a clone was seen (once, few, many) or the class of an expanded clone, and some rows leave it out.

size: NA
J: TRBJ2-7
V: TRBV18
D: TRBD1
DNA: TGTGCCAGCTCCCCACGGGTCCCGACAGGGGCTGGGTACGAGCAGTACTTC
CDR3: CASSPRVPTGAGYEQYF

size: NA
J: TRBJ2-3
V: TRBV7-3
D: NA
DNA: TGTGCCAGCAGCTTAAACGCTAGAGCAGATACGCAGTATTTT
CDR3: CASSLNARADTQYF

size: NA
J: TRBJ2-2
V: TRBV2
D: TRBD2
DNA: TGTGCCAGCAGGGTCGGACTAGCAGGAAACACCGGGGAGCTGTTTTTT
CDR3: CASRVGLAGNTGELFF

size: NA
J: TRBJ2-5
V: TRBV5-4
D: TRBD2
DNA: TGTGCCAGCAGCTTACCCCCTAGCGGGGGGGCCGCAGAGACCCAGTACTTC
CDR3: CASSLPPSGGAAETQYF

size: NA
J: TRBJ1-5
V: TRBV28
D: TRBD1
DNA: TGTGCCAGCAGTCGGGGACAGCCTCCCAGGCCCCAGCATTTT
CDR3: CASSRGQPPRPQHF

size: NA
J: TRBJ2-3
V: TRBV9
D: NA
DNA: TGTGCCAGCAGCGTAGCCAGGGCCCGCACAGATACGCAGTATTTT
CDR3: CASSVARARTDTQYF

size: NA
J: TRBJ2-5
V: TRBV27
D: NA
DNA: TGTGCCAGCAGTTATTCGGGGGTTCAAGAGACCCAGTACTTC
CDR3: CASSYSGVQETQYF

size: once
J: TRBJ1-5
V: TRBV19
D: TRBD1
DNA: TGTGCCAGTAGCGAAAAGGGACAGGGTGCCCAGCATTTT
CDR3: CASSEKGQGAQHF

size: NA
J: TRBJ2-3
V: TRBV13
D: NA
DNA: TGTGCCAGCAGCATCGGACTTCAGGATACGCAGTATTTT
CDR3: CASSIGLQDTQYF

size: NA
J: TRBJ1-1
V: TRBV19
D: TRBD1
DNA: TGTGCCAGTATTGAGGAAGGGGGCTTGGACACTGAAGCTTTCTTT
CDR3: CASIEEGGLDTEAFF